A single sample is the source of the 32 T cell receptor beta chains below, sequenced in a study of T cells in Graves' hyperthyroidism and ophthalmopathy. There were TCR beta CDR3 regions amplified from RNA transcripts. Using the HTBI primer set, a first-round RT-PCR was run on the TCR CDR3. MiXCR, run by TCRdb on the multiplex PCR reads, gives a single entry per CDR3 protein. The sample lists some 550,000 distinct CDR3 sequences, 16% occurring once. Sequencing input: blood. All receptors come from a woman in her forties with Graves' ophthalmopathy.

The sample holds many counts of this clonotype. The J gene is TRBJ1-2, the V gene TRBV2; D remains unclear. This CDR3 has 13 amino acids. The germline V gene encodes CDR1 SNHLY and CDR2 FYNNEI. V gave up 6 bases and J gave up 9 bases, with 17 bases separating them. The CDR3 region has the DNA TGTGCCAGCAGACGGGGTCCGCGAATGAGCTACACCTTC. This codes for CASRRGPRMSYTF.

CDR3 sequence reads: CASSLARLGTYEQYF. The CDR3 nucleotides are TGTGCCAGCAGCTTGGCCCGGCTAGGGACCTACGAGCAGTACTTC. V gene TRBV5-5 combines with J gene TRBJ2-7; D not resolved. The V end was cut by 0 bases, the J end by 2 bases, with 12 bases between. There are 15 residues in the CDR3. Germline V lookup: CDR1 SGHKS, CDR2 YYEKEE (reference sequence).

This clonotype was counted ten times or more. As DNA, the CDR3 is TGCGCCAGCAGCCGGGGCGGGTATGGTGGCTACACCTTC. This gives the protein CASSRGGYGGYTF. The rearrangement uses TRBV5-1 and TRBJ1-2, with D perhaps matching TRBD1 (5 bases). The V gene lost 4 bases and the J gene lost 7 bases, with 14 bases spanning the gap. The germline CDR1 and CDR2 sequences are SGHRS and YFSETQ. This CDR3 has 13 amino acids.

V and J are TRBV28 and TRBJ1-1; D may be TRBD1 (5 bases). Germline V gene data show CDR1 as MDHEN and CDR2 as SYDVKM. This CDR3 contains 17 residues. Trimming removed 4 bases at V and 7 bases at J, with 25 bases between. The CDR3 DNA reads as TGTGCCAGCAGTTCGCTCCGACAGCCTACCACTCTACGTGAAGCTTTCTTT. Translation gives CASSSLRQPTTLREAFF.

This clonotype was seen at least ten times. The chain joins TRBV7-9 to TRBJ2-1; 7 nucleotides match TRBD1. The germline V gene has CDR1 SEHNR and CDR2 FQNEAQ (reference sequence). The J segment lost 7 bases and the V segment lost 3 bases, leaving 3 bases of the junction unmatched. The CDR3 spans 13 residues. CDR3 nucleotides: TGTGCCAGCAGCTTCGGCAGGGGGAATGAGCAGTTCTTC. Translation: CASSFGRGNEQFF.

As concerns this clonotype: The junction differs from germline at one of its ends, possibly a read error. The J gene is TRBJ2-1, the V gene TRBV13; tentatively, D is TRBD1 (6 bases). From germline, CDR1 is PRHDT and CDR2 FYEKMQ (reference sequence). CDR3 length equals 14 residues. CDR3 sequence (DNA): TGTGCCAGCAGCTTTAGGGACAAATACAATGAGCAGCTCTTC. Translated, it gives CASSFRDKYNEQLF.

This chain uses TRBV6-1 with TRBJ2-5, with 7 bases aligning to TRBD2. Germline CDR1 reads MNHNS; CDR2 reads SASEGT. The CDR3 spans 15 residues. Trimming removed 1 base from V and 4 bases from J; junction bases left unmatched: 6. The CDR3 sequence: CASSEGGGGGETQYF. The CDR3 DNA is TGTGCCAGCAGTGAAGGGGGGGGGGGGGGAGAGACCCAGTACTTC.

This clonotype was seen ten or more times. The J gene is TRBJ2-2, the V gene TRBV2; 8 positions match TRBD1. Germline V gene data show CDR1 as SNHLY and CDR2 as FYNNEI. This CDR3 contains 12 residues. CDR3 nucleotides: TGTTCCTCAGGGGGCAGAACCGGGGAGCTGTTTTTT. Translation gives CSSGGRTGELFF.

This clonotype was detected ten times or more. V gene TRBV6-1 combines with J gene TRBJ1-1; D is possibly TRBD1 (5 bases). This CDR3 spans 12 amino acids. Germline CDR1 reads MNHNS; CDR2 reads SASEGT. The V end lost 8 bases, the J end lost 7 bases, and 14 bases lay between the germline ends. The CDR3 DNA reads as TGTGCCAGCTTCCCGTTAGGGGATGAAGCTTTCTTT. Encoded protein: CASFPLGDEAFF.

This clonotype was picked up many times. The V call is TRBV5-1, the J call TRBJ2-1; D perhaps matches TRBD2 (6 bases). CDR1 and CDR2 from the germline V gene are SGHRS and YFSETQ. V shed 0 bases and J shed 7 bases, with 11 bases lying between them. The CDR3 extends over 14 amino acids. The CDR3 nucleotides read TGCGCCAGCAGCTTGGGGGGGAGGTCGAATGAGCAGTTCTTC. This translates into CASSLGGRSNEQFF.

This clonotype was seen more than once but under ten times. V gene TRBV20-1 combines with J gene TRBJ2-2; D not resolved. Deletions cut 5 bases from V and 1 base from J, with 17 bases between. This CDR3 comprises 16 residues. Germline V gene lookup returns CDR1 DFQATT and CDR2 SNEGSKA (reference sequence). CDR3 loop: CSAPIRVRGNTGELFF. The CDR3 region has the DNA TGCAGTGCTCCCATCCGGGTTCGTGGGAACACCGGGGAGCTGTTTTTT.

The gene calls are TRBV5-1 and TRBJ1-4; 7 nucleotides agree with TRBD1. The CDR3 extends over 13 amino acids. Germline V gene sequence: CDR1 SGHRS, CDR2 YFSETQ. V was pared by 5 bases and J by 7 bases, with 5 bases of the junction left unmatched. CDR3 bases: TGCGCCAGCAGGCGACAGGGAGGTGAAAAACTGTTTTTT. Protein sequence: CASRRQGGEKLFF.

The rearrangement links TRBV6-1 to TRBJ2-1; D uncertain. CDR1 is MNHNS, CDR2 SASEGT, per germline. V lost 4 bases and J lost 7, with 11 bases in between. This CDR3 comprises 13 residues. CDR3 bases: TGTGCCAGCAGTGTCAACTGGAAAAATGAGCAGTTCTTC. Its translation is CASSVNWKNEQFF.

The gene calls are TRBV11-2 and TRBJ2-5; 16 bases agree with TRBD2. This CDR3 contains 16 residues. The J segment lost 5 bases and the V segment lost 6 bases, leaving 6 bases of the junction unmatched. Germline CDR1 and CDR2: SGHAT and FQNNGV. This CDR3 reads CASRTGLAGGLETQYF. CDR3 DNA sequence: TGTGCCAGCAGGACGGGACTAGCGGGGGGGTTGGAGACCCAGTACTTC.

The sample holds one count of this clonotype. This sequence joins TRBV4-1 and TRBJ2-7; no clear D. V was trimmed by 0 bases and J by 0 bases, leaving 9 bases between them. The germline V gene has CDR1 MGHRA and CDR2 YSYEKL. This CDR3 is 15 amino acids long. DNA of the CDR3: TGCGCCAGCAGCCAAGAGTGGTCCTTCTCCTACGAGCAGTACTTC. This encodes CASSQEWSFSYEQYF.

The V and J genes are TRBV2 and TRBJ2-1; 7 bases agree with TRBD2. The CDR3 is made up of 16 amino acids. Germline values: CDR1 SNHLY, CDR2 FYNNEI. V lost 5 bases to trimming and J lost 2 bases; unmatched junction nucleotides: 9. Here the CDR3 DNA reads TGTGCCAGCAGTTACGGGGTGGGAGGGCCCTACAATGAGCAGTTCTTC. Amino acids: CASSYGVGGPYNEQFF.

This clonotype was seen only a few times. CDR3 bases: TGCGCCAGCAGCTTGGCCAGAGACGGGTACAATGAGCAGTTCTTC. Residues: CASSLARDGYNEQFF. The V call is TRBV5-1, the J call TRBJ2-1; D is uncertain. Trimming removed 0 bases at V and 4 bases at J, with 11 bases between. The CDR3 is made up of 15 amino acids. Per germline, CDR1 SGHRS and CDR2 YFSETQ.

The chain recombines TRBV7-2 with TRBJ2-7; D may be TRBD1 (6 bases). V was trimmed by 2 bases and J by 4 bases, leaving 18 bases between them. Germline loops: CDR1 SGHTA, CDR2 FQGNSA. The CDR3 length is 16 residues. The CDR3 DNA sequence: TGTGCCAGCAGCTTATTAGGGGGAAGGGTGGGGTACGAGCAGTACTTC. Its protein product is CASSLLGGRVGYEQYF.

This clonotype appeared a few times. The rearrangement uses TRBV11-3 and TRBJ2-1; perhaps TRBD2 as D (6 bases). Germline V lookup: CDR1 SGHNT, CDR2 YENEEA. Trimming took off 3 bases at V and 8 bases at J, with 8 bases between the two ends. This CDR3 spans 12 amino acids. Here the CDR3 DNA reads TGTGCCAGCAGCTTGGTAGCGGATGAGCAGTTCTTC. Encoded protein: CASSLVADEQFF.

This chain uses TRBV6-2 or TRBV6-3 with TRBJ2-1; D is unresolved. The germline V and J ends were trimmed by 6 bases and 5 bases, with 23 bases remaining between them. The CDR3 consists of 17 residues. The germline V gene encodes CDR1 MNHEY and CDR2 SVGEGT. The CDR3 sequence: CASSHLKLSDQNNEQFF. CDR3 nucleotide sequence: TGTGCCAGCAGCCATCTCAAATTGAGTGACCAAAACAATGAGCAGTTCTTC.

V gene TRBV29-1 combines with J gene TRBJ2-1; D perhaps matches TRBD2 (5 bases). Trimming removed 0 bases at V and 6 bases at J, with 6 bases between. There are 12 residues in the CDR3. Germline lookup yields CDR1 SQVTM and CDR2 ANQGSEA. For the CDR3, the DNA is TGCAGCGTTGAAGACACTAGCAATGAGCAGTTCTTC. Protein sequence: CSVEDTSNEQFF.

This clonotype was recorded at least ten times. The chain recombines TRBV28 with TRBJ2-7; either TRBD1 or TRBD2 may fit D (5 bases each). The CDR3 has 12 residues. Germline CDR1 is MDHEN and CDR2 is SYDVKM. The germline V and J ends were trimmed by 2 bases and 9 bases, with 11 bases remaining between them. DNA for the CDR3: TGTGCCAGCAGTTTAATCGGGACCCGGCAGTACTTC. As protein: CASSLIGTRQYF.

The V and J genes are TRBV6-1 and TRBJ2-1, with D possibly being TRBD1 (6 bases). V lost 6 bases and J lost 9, with 12 bases in between. CDR3 size: 12 residues. Germline CDR1 reads MNHNS; CDR2 reads SASEGT. In DNA, the CDR3 is TGTGCCAGCAGCCATATCAGGGGTGAGCAGTTCTTC. Residues: CASSHIRGEQFF.

In DNA form, the CDR3 reads TGTGCCAGCAGCTTTAGAACCGGGACAGGGTCCTACGAGCAGTACTTC. Amino acids: CASSFRTGTGSYEQYF. V is TRBV7-8 and J is TRBJ2-7, with TRBD1 matching 9 bases. CDR1 SGHVS and CDR2 FQNEAQ come from the germline V gene. This CDR3 is built from 16 residues. J lost 1 base, V lost 3 bases, and 7 bases had no gene match. The full variable domain, completed using reference TRBV7-8 and TRBJ2-7, is GAGVSQSPRYKVAKRGQDVALRCDPISGHVSLFWYQQALGQGPEFLTYFQNEAQLDKSGLPSDRFFAERPEGSVSTLKIQRTQQEDSAVYLCASSFRTGTGSYEQYFGPGTRLTVT.

This clonotype turned up a few times. The chain links TRBV7-9 to TRBJ2-7; TRBD2 is a possible D gene (6 bases). CDR1 is SEHNR, CDR2 FQNEAQ, per germline (reference sequence). V was trimmed by 5 bases and J by 5 bases, leaving 16 bases between them. The CDR3 is 14 amino acids. CDR3 loop: CASSLTSVRDEQYF. The CDR3 DNA reads TGTGCCAGCAGCCTGACTAGTGTTCGGGACGAGCAGTACTTC.

This clonotype was counted ten times or more. This chain connects TRBV10-3 to TRBJ2-7; 9 nucleotides align to TRBD1. This CDR3 region has 15 residues. Germline V CDR1 and CDR2: ENHRY, SYGVKD. The J segment lost 2 bases and the V segment lost 5 bases, leaving 7 bases of the junction unmatched. The CDR3 DNA is TGTGCCATCAGTTCTACAGGGGGCAGGGCCTACGAGCAGTACTTC. This encodes CAISSTGGRAYEQYF.

V usage is TRBV9 and J usage is TRBJ2-3, with 8 nucleotides matching TRBD1. Germline assignment: CDR1 SGDLS and CDR2 YYNGEE. The CDR3 is 15 amino acids. V dropped 4 bases and J dropped 3; count of bases not matched to a gene: 7. The CDR3 loop is CASSPRGQTTDTQYF. The CDR3 region has the DNA TGTGCCAGCAGCCCCAGGGGGCAGACGACAGATACGCAGTATTTT.

This clonotype was seen at least ten times. This chain links TRBV20-1 with TRBJ2-3; 8 nucleotides align to TRBD1. V lost 2 bases and J lost 4; bases outside the gene matches: 8. Per germline, CDR1 DFQATT and CDR2 SNEGSKA (reference sequence). The CDR3 runs to 15 residues. This CDR3 is CSARYRGKMADTQYF. The CDR3 DNA follows: TGCAGTGCTAGATACAGGGGGAAAATGGCAGATACGCAGTATTTT.

The sample holds many counts of this clonotype. The V and J genes are TRBV30 and TRBJ1-5, with D possibly being TRBD1 (5 bases). The CDR3 loop spans 13 amino acids. In germline, CDR1 is GTSNPN, CDR2 SVGIG (reference sequence). V shed 3 bases and J shed 3 bases, with 9 bases lying between them. CDR3 residues: CAWSRGANQPQHF. DNA for the CDR3: TGTGCCTGGAGCCGGGGCGCCAATCAGCCCCAGCATTTT.

This sequence joins TRBV9 and TRBJ1-1; D is undetermined. The CDR3 has 13 residues. The germline gives CDR1 SGDLS, CDR2 YYNGEE. The ends were cut back, 0 bases at V and 3 bases at J, with 6 bases in the middle. The CDR3 nucleotides are TGTGCCAGCAGCGTAGGAGGAGACACTGAAGCTTTCTTT. Translating gives CASSVGGDTEAFF. The whole variable domain, remainder taken from reference TRBV9 and TRBJ1-1, is DSGVTQTPKHLITATGQRVTLRCSPRSGDLSVYWYQQSLDQGLQFLIQYYNGEERAKGNILERFSAQQFPDLHSELNLSSLELGDSALYFCASSVGGDTEAFFGQGTRLTVV.

This clonotype was observed at least ten times. The chain links TRBV3-1 to TRBJ2-2; D call uncertain. Per the germline V gene, CDR1 is LGHDT and CDR2 is YNNKEL (reference sequence). This CDR3 has 14 amino acids. Trimming removed 6 bases at V and 2 bases at J, with 10 bases between. The CDR3 is CASRPPLNTGELFF. The CDR3 DNA sequence: TGTGCCAGCAGGCCACCCCTTAACACCGGGGAGCTGTTTTTT.

This clonotype has at least ten counts. V usage is TRBV6-6 and J usage is TRBJ2-7; TRBD2 might be the D (5 bases). This CDR3 has 15 residues. Per germline, CDR1 MNHNY and CDR2 SVGAGI (reference sequence). V was pared by 0 bases and J by 6 bases, with 15 bases between. For the CDR3, the DNA is TGTGCCAGCAGTTACTCGGACTCCCCCACCTCCGAGCAGTACTTC. This codes for CASSYSDSPTSEQYF.